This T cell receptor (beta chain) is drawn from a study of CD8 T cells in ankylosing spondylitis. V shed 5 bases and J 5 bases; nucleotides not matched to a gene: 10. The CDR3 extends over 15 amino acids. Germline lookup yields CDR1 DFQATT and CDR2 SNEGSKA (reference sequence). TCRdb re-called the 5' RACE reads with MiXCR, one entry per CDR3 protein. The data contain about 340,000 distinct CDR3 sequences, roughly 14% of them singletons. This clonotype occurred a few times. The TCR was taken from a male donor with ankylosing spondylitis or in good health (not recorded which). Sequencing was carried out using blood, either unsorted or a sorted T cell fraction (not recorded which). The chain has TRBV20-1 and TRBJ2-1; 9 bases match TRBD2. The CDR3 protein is CSAGRAGGLNNEQFF. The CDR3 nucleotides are TGCAGTGCTGGCCGGGCGGGGGGGCTAAACAATGAGCAGTTCTTC.